The present TCR beta chain was sequenced within a study of blood T cell repertoires in COVID-19. Looking at the study overall: PBMCs, B-cell-depleted T cells, or T cells were the source of the cDNA or gDNA that made up the material.

This CDR3 has 12 residues. The V and J ends lost 5 bases and 9 bases, in that order; junction bases with no gene match: 4. The table came from immunoSEQ multiplex PCR; TCRdb's copy has only in-frame clones and leaves some out. The sample records roughly 170,000 clones, approximately 85% being singletons. This clone has only a few counts. The genes are TRBV12-3 or TRBV12-4 and TRBJ2-3; 8 bases align to TRBD2. Input material: peripheral blood. The receptor's source is a man aged 55 to 69 who had recovered from COVID-19. The CDR3 bases are TGTGCCAGCAGTCCGCGGGGGGTCACGCAGTATTTT. Amino acids: CASSPRGVTQYF.